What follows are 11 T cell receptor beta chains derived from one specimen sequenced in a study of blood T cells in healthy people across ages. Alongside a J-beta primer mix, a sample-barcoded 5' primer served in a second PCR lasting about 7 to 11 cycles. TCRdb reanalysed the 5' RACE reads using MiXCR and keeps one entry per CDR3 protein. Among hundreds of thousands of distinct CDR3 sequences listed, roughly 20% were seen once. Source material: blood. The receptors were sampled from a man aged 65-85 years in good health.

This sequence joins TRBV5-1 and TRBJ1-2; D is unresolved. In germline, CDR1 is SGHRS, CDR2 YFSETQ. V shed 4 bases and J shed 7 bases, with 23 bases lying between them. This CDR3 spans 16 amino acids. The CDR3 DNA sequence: TGCGCCAGCAGCCCCCGGGCACCAGCTCAGCTAACTGGCTACACCTTC. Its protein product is CASSPRAPAQLTGYTF.

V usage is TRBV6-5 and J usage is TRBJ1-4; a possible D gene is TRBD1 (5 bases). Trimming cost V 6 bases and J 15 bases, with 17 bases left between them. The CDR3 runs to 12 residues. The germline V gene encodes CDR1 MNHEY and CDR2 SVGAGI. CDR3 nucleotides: TGTGCCAGCAGGACAAGGCAGGGTTCGTTGTTTTTT. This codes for CASRTRQGSLFF.

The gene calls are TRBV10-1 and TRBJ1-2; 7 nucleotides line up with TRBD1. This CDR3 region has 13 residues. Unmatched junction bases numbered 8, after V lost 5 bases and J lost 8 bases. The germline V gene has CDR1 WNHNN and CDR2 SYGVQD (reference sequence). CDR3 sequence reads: CASSMTGSQGYTF. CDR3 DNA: TGCGCCAGCAGTATGACAGGGTCCCAGGGCTACACCTTC.

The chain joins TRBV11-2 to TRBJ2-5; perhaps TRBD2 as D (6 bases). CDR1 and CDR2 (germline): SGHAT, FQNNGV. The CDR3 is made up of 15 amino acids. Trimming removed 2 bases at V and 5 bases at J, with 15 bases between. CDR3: CASSLRAGGEETQYF. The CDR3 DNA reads TGTGCCAGCAGCTTAAGGGCCGGGGGAGAGGAGACCCAGTACTTC.

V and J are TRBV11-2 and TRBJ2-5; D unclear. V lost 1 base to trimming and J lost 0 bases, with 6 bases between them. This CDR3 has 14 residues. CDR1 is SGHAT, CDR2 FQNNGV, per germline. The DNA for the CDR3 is TGTGCCAGCAGCTTAGCTCTATACCAAGAGACCCAGTACTTC. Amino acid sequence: CASSLALYQETQYF.

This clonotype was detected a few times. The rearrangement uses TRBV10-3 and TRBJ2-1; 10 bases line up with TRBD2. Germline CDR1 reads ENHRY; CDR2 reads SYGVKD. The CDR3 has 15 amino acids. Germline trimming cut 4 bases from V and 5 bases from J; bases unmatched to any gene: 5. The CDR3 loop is CAISGRLAGDNEQFF. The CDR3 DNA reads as TGTGCCATCAGTGGTCGGCTAGCGGGGGACAATGAGCAGTTCTTC.

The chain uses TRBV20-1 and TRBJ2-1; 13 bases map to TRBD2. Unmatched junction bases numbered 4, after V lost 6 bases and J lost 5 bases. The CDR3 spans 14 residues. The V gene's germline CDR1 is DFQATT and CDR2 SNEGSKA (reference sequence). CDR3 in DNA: TGCAGTGCGCGACTAGCGGGGGGACACAATGAGCAGTTCTTC. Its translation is CSARLAGGHNEQFF.

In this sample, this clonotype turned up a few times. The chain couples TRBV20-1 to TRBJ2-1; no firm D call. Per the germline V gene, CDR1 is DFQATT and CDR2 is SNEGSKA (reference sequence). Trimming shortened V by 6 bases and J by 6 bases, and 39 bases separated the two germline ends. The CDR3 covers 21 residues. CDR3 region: CSAQGERDPKFLAGSLNEQFF. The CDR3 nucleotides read TGCAGTGCCCAAGGAGAGCGAGACCCGAAGTTCTTGGCCGGATCTCTCAATGAGCAGTTCTTC.

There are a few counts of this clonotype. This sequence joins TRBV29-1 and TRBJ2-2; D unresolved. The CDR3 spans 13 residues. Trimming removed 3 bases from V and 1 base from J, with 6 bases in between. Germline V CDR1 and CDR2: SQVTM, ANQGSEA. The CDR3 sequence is CSVDGENTGELFF. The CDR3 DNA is TGCAGCGTTGATGGAGAGAACACCGGGGAGCTGTTTTTT.

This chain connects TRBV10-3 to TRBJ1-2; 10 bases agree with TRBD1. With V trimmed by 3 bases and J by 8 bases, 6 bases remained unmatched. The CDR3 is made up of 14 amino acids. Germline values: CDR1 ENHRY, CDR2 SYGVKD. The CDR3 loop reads CAISDDRGQGGYTF. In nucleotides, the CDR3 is TGTGCCATCAGTGATGACAGGGGGCAGGGAGGCTACACCTTC.

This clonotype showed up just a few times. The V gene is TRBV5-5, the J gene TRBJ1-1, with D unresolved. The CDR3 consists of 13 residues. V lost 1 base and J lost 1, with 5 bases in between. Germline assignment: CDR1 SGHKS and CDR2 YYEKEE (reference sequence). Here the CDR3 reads CASSLLWNTEAFF. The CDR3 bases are TGTGCCAGCAGCTTGCTCTGGAACACTGAAGCTTTCTTT.